This T cell receptor (beta chain) comes out of a study of T cells after posttransplantation cyclophosphamide. Using immunoSEQ multiplex PCR, the repertoire was profiled, and TCRdb retains in-frame clones only, with some absent. The data show some 64,000 clones, with 80% to 95% seen just once and approximately 2.7% held by the top ten. CDR1 MGHRA and CDR2 YSYEKL come from the germline V gene. Trimming shortened V by 4 bases and J by 3 bases, and 15 bases separated the two germline ends. This CDR3 comprises 15 residues. Material for sequencing was PBMCs. The receptor was isolated from a woman in her twenties or thirties in good health and a related stem cell transplant donor. The genes are TRBV4-1 and TRBJ1-2, with D tentatively TRBD1 (6 bases). The CDR3 DNA sequence: TGCGCCAGCAGCCTCGCCGGGACAATCCACTATGGCTACACCTTC. Amino acid sequence: CASSLAGTIHYGYTF.